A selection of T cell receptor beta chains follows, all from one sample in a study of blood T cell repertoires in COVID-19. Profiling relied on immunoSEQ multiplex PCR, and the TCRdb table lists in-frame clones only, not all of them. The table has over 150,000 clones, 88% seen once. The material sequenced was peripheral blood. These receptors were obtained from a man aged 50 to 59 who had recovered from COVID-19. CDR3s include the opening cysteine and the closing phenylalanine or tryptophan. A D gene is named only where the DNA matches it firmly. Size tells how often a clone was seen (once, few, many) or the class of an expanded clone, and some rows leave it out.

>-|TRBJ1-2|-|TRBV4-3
CASSQGLQTNYGYTF
TGCGCCAGCAGCCAAGGCCTACAGACAAACTATGGCTACACCTTC
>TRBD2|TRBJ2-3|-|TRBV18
CASSPLGLAGITDTQYF
TGTGCCAGCTCACCTCTAGGACTAGCGGGGATCACAGATACGCAGTATTTT
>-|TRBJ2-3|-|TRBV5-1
CASSPAAFTDTQYF
TGCGCCAGCAGCCCCGCGGCTTTTACAGATACGCAGTATTTT
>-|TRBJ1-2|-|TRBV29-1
CSVPRLDGYTF
TGCAGCGTTCCGAGGTTGGATGGCTACACCTTC
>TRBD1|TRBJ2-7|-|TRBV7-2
CASSSPHGTASSYEQYF
TGTGCCAGCAGCTCACCCCATGGGACAGCGAGCTCCTACGAGCAGTACTTC
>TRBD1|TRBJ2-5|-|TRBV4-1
CASSQRDRVSETQYF
TGCGCCAGCAGCCAGAGGGACAGGGTATCAGAGACCCAGTACTTC
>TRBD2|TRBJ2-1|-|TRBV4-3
CASSQDWREIWNEQFF
TGCGCCAGCAGCCAAGATTGGCGGGAGATTTGGAATGAGCAGTTCTTC
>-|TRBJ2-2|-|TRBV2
CASSFPRGPNTGELFF
TGTGCCAGCAGTTTTCCTAGGGGCCCCAACACCGGGGAGCTGTTTTTT
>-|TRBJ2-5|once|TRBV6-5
CASRAGVSQETQYF
TGTGCCAGCAGGGCAGGGGTCAGCCAAGAGACCCAGTACTTC
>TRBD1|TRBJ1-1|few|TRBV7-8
CASSSLHLDRGGTEAFF
TGTGCCAGCAGCTCCCTTCATCTAGACAGGGGTGGCACTGAAGCTTTCTTT
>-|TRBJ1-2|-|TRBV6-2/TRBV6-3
CASSYLLLDRNYGYTF
TGTGCCAGCAGTTACCTCCTGTTGGACAGAAACTATGGCTACACCTTC
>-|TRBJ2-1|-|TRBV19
CASSPPGLTRSNEQFF
TGTGCCAGTAGTCCGCCCGGACTAACCCGGAGCAATGAGCAGTTCTTC
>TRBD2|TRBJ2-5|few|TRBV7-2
CASSSRGLAGVSRETQYF
TGTGCCAGCAGCTCCAGGGGACTAGCGGGAGTAAGCCGGGAGACCCAGTACTTC
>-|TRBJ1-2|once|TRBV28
CASSSFGGVNYGYTF
TGTGCCAGCAGTTCCTTCGGGGGGGTCAACTATGGCTACACCTTC
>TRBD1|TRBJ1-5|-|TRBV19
CASSSGQKNSNQPQHF
TGTGCCAGTAGTTCGGGACAGAAAAATAGCAATCAGCCCCAGCATTTT
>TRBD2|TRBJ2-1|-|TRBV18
CASSPTSANEQFF
TGTGCCAGCTCACCTACTAGCGCCAATGAGCAGTTCTTC
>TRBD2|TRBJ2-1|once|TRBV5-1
CASSPARGGVSYNEQFF
TGCGCCAGCAGCCCCGCGCGGGGGGGCGTATCCTACAATGAGCAGTTCTTC
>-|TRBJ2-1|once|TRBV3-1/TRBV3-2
CASSLGRGTDEQFF
TGTGCCAGCAGCCTAGGTAGGGGAACGGATGAGCAGTTCTTC